Below, 13 T cell receptor beta chains from the same sample are listed, as sequenced in a study of cytomegalovirus exposure and HLA in healthy donors. Vbeta (60) and Jbeta (13) primers were used in the PCR. Profiled with immunoSEQ multiplex PCR; TCRdb holds only in-frame clones, not every one. This table has around 190,000 clones, about 9% appearing once. What was sequenced was PBMCs. These receptors were obtained from a woman aged 25 to 39 in good health and CMV-seropositive.

CDR3 region: CASSAQRKIYEQFF. The CDR3, as DNA: TGTGCCAGCAGTGCCCAGCGTAAGATTTATGAGCAGTTCTTC. This chain uses TRBV2 with TRBJ2-1; D ambiguous. The V and J ends lost 4 bases and 8 bases respectively, with 15 bases between them. Germline V gives CDR1 SNHLY, CDR2 FYNNEI. This CDR3 has 14 amino acids.

On this clone itself: The same CDR3 also results from other DNA sequences found in this sample. The CDR3 DNA is TGTGCCAGCAGCCGGGGGCTAGCGGGAGAGGGCAATGAGCAGTTCTTC. Translation gives CASSRGLAGEGNEQFF. The rearrangement links TRBV5-4 to TRBJ2-1; 10 bases match TRBD2. In germline, CDR1 is SGHNT, CDR2 YYREEE (reference sequence). Trimming removed 4 bases from V and 6 bases from J; junction bases left unmatched: 10. The CDR3 contains 16 residues.

This clone showed up just a few times. The chain joins TRBV7-9 to TRBJ2-2; tentatively, D is TRBD2 (5 bases). The germline V and J ends were trimmed by 5 bases and 6 bases, with 7 bases remaining between them. CDR1 SEHNR and CDR2 FQNEAQ come from the germline V gene (reference sequence). This CDR3 region has 12 residues. CDR3 nucleotide sequence: TGTGCCAGCAGCCTTAGCGCCGGGGAGCTGTTTTTT. The encoded protein is CASSLSAGELFF.

The J gene is TRBJ1-1, the V gene TRBV2; tentative D call: TRBD1 (6 bases). The CDR3 runs 14 residues. CDR1 is SNHLY and CDR2 is FYNNEI in the germline V gene. Trimming stripped 10 bases from V and 0 bases from J, with 15 bases between. The CDR3 DNA sequence: TGTGCCAAATTCAGGGGCTCCATGAACACTGAAGCTTTCTTT. This codes for CAKFRGSMNTEAFF.

This chain uses TRBV7-9 with TRBJ2-7; a weak D match, TRBD2 (6 bases). The V end lost 5 bases, the J end lost 5 bases, and 19 bases lay between the germline ends. The V gene's germline CDR1 is SEHNR and CDR2 FQNEAQ (reference sequence). The CDR3 is 15 amino acids. The CDR3, as DNA: TGTGCCAGCAGCACGTTACTAGCTCTCCCTAACGAGCAGTACTTC. Its protein is CASSTLLALPNEQYF.

V gene TRBV10-2 combines with J gene TRBJ2-2, with D perhaps TRBD1 (5 bases). Per the germline V gene, CDR1 is WSHSY and CDR2 is SAAADI. The CDR3 runs to 19 residues. Trimming pared 8 bases from V and 4 bases from J, leaving 29 bases between. DNA of the CDR3: TGCGCCAGCGACGTCAAAGGGGATGGGGCCCGACCACCCACCGGGGAGCTGTTTTTT. It specifies CASDVKGDGARPPTGELFF.

The V gene is TRBV4-2, the J gene TRBJ1-5; D call uncertain. The CDR3 totals 12 residues. The germline V and J ends were trimmed by 8 bases and 0 bases, with 5 bases remaining between them. CDR1 is LGHNA, CDR2 YNFKEQ, per germline. The CDR3 DNA reads as TGTGCCAGCCGGGGTAGCAATCAGCCCCAGCATTTT. Translated, it gives CASRGSNQPQHF.

This clone was detected a few times. The J gene is TRBJ2-3, the V gene TRBV7-3, with TRBD1 identical over 7 bases. V gave up 0 bases and J gave up 2 bases; unmatched junction bases: 2. Germline CDR1 reads SGHTA; CDR2 reads FQGTGA. The CDR3 is made up of 15 amino acids. CDR3 amino acids: CASSLTGGHTDTQYF. CDR3 in DNA: TGTGCCAGCAGCTTAACAGGGGGCCACACAGATACGCAGTATTTT.

The sample holds a few counts of this clone. This chain joins TRBV2 and TRBJ2-1, with 10 nucleotides matching TRBD2. The V and J ends lost 4 bases and 0 bases, in that order; junction bases with no gene match: 3. CDR3 size: 16 residues. Germline-derived CDR1 and CDR2 are SNHLY and FYNNEI. CDR3 region: CASSGGLAISYNEQFF. The CDR3 DNA reads as TGTGCCAGCAGTGGGGGACTAGCGATCTCCTACAATGAGCAGTTCTTC.

The chain recombines TRBV5-6 with TRBJ2-7; 8 nucleotides agree with TRBD1. Trimming at V came to 4 bases and at J to 12 bases, leaving 18 bases not matched to a gene. In germline, CDR1 is SGHDT, CDR2 YYEEEE. The CDR3 is made up of 15 amino acids. CDR3 bases: TGTGCCAGCAGCCTGGGGTGGGGACAGGAAATCTTACGGTACTTC. Its translation: CASSLGWGQEILRYF.

The sample holds a few counts of this clone. This sequence joins TRBV2 and TRBJ1-1; D might be TRBD1 (5 bases). Per the germline V gene, CDR1 is SNHLY and CDR2 is FYNNEI. V lost 4 bases and J 1 base, leaving 7 bases between the germline ends. The CDR3 runs to 13 residues. CDR3 residues: CASSARGNTEAFF. CDR3 DNA sequence: TGTGCCAGCAGTGCAAGGGGGAACACTGAAGCTTTCTTT.

This clone was picked up a small number of times. The same CDR3 can be traced to other DNA sequences in this sample. The chain is built from TRBV27 and TRBJ2-7, with D uncertain. Germline V gene sequence: CDR1 MNHEY, CDR2 SMNVEV (reference sequence). The CDR3 sequence is 11 residues long. Trimming took off 3 bases at V and 3 bases at J, with 3 bases between the two ends. CDR3 bases: TGTGCCAGCAGTTTCGGCTACGAGCAGTACTTC. Translating it yields CASSFGYEQYF.

The chain employs TRBV10-3 and TRBJ1-2; 9 bases are shared with TRBD1. Per the germline V gene, CDR1 is ENHRY and CDR2 is SYGVKD. Trimming took 2 bases from V and 3 from J; bases not matched to a gene: 4. This CDR3 has 15 amino acids. In DNA form, the CDR3 reads TGTGCCATCAGTGAGACGGACAGGGGTGACTATGGCTACACCTTC. This translates into CAISETDRGDYGYTF.